The present entry profiles one T cell receptor (beta chain) with its context. A read error may be the cause here, since a much bigger clone is one base away. The sample originates from a study of molecular identifiers for immune sequencing clone quantification. The CDR3 runs to 12 residues. CDR1 is GTSNPN, CDR2 SVGIG, per germline (reference sequence). TCRdb itself ran the PCR reads through MiXCR, one entry per CDR3 protein. The sample includes 550,000 to 750,000 distinct CDR3 sequences, 15% to 20% of them seen just once. This TCR was sampled from a human donor in good health. Some libraries in this study had Jurkat cell RNA spiked in. The chain combines TRBV30 with TRBJ2-3; D not certain. Specimen: naive CD8+ T cells from blood, with Jurkat cell RNA spiked in. Described subset: FACS-sorted CD8+CD4-CCR7+CD45RA+ naive T cells. CDR3 bases: TGTGCCTGCACTTCATCGATAGATACGCAGTGTTTT. Residues: CACTSSIDTQCF.